Below are 17 T cell receptor beta chains sequenced from a single sample in a study of CD8 T cells in Susac syndrome. When the RNA was reverse transcribed, random hexamers were used with an input of roughly 0.45 to 1 ug. One entry per CDR3 protein results from TCRdb running MiXCR on the immunoSEQ multiplex PCR reads. The sample holds a few hundred thousand distinct CDR3 sequences, about 85% seen once. Sequencing input: CD8+ T cells from PBMCs. These receptors were obtained from a human donor with multiple sclerosis.

The V call is TRBV7-6, the J call TRBJ2-1, with a tentative D call TRBD2 (5 bases). V was trimmed by 5 bases and J by 0 bases, leaving 11 bases between them. The CDR3 spans 15 residues. CDR1 is SGHVS, CDR2 FNYEAQ, per germline. In DNA form, the CDR3 reads TGTGCCAGCAGCCCCGTCGGGATCTCCTACAATGAGCAGTTCTTC. It translates to CASSPVGISYNEQFF.

The J gene is TRBJ1-1, the V gene TRBV14; TRBD1 matches at 7 bases. The CDR3 runs to 13 residues. The germline V gene has CDR1 SGHDN and CDR2 FVKESK. The V segment lost 6 bases and the J segment 3 bases; nucleotides outside the gene matches: 4. CDR3 sequence (DNA): TGTGCCAGCAGGGGGGACAGTCACACTGAAGCTTTCTTT. It translates to CASRGDSHTEAFF.

The table lists this clonotype with a few counts. The chain combines TRBV28 with TRBJ1-5, with D unresolved. This CDR3 contains 11 residues. From germline, CDR1 is MDHEN and CDR2 SYDVKM. V dropped 3 bases and J dropped 6 bases, with 3 bases sitting between them. CDR3 sequence: CASSLSQPQHF. The CDR3 DNA follows: TGTGCCAGCAGTTTGAGTCAGCCCCAGCATTTT.

The genes are TRBV12-3 or TRBV12-4 and TRBJ2-3, with a tentative D call TRBD2 (5 bases). V lost 7 bases to trimming and J lost 2 bases, with 13 bases between them. The CDR3 spans 14 residues. The CDR3 spells CASTRTAITDTQYF. The DNA for the CDR3 is TGTGCCAGCACCCGGACTGCGATCACAGATACGCAGTATTTT.

V is TRBV20-1 and J is TRBJ2-1; 9 nucleotides align to TRBD2. The germline V gene has CDR1 DFQATT and CDR2 SNEGSKA (reference sequence). The trim removed 0 bases at V and 3 bases at J, leaving 6 bases unmatched. This CDR3 region has 16 residues. The CDR3 nucleotides read TGCAGTGCTAGAGATTGGCTAGCGGGATACTACAATGAGCAGTTCTTC. Residues: CSARDWLAGYYNEQFF.

This rearrangement joins TRBV30 to TRBJ2-7, with 7 bases identical to TRBD1. This CDR3 has 14 residues. V trimming: 2 bases; J trimming: 3 bases; junction bases outside the gene matches: 7. Germline CDR1 is GTSNPN and CDR2 is SVGIG (reference sequence). DNA for the CDR3: TGTGCCTGGAGTCATCGAGGGGACAGCTACGAGCAGTACTTC. Amino acids: CAWSHRGDSYEQYF. Full variable domain (outside the CDR3, taken from reference TRBV30 and TRBJ2-7): SQTIHQWPATLVQPVGSPLSLECTVEGTSNPNLYWYRQAAGRGLQLLFYSVGIGQISSEVPQNLSASRPQDRQFILSSKKLLLSDSGFYLCAWSHRGDSYEQYFGPGTRLTVT.

The J gene is TRBJ1-2, the V gene TRBV4-1, with 7 bases fitting TRBD1. This CDR3 region has 12 residues. CDR1 is MGHRA, CDR2 YSYEKL, per germline. V trimming: 8 bases; J trimming: 6 bases; junction bases outside the gene matches: 6. The CDR3 nucleotides are TGCGCCAGCCAGGGGGGCGCCCATGGCTACACCTTC. Its translation is CASQGGAHGYTF.

The gene calls are TRBV3-1 and TRBJ1-6; D not resolved. Looked up from germline, CDR1 is LGHDT and CDR2 is YNNKEL (reference sequence). With 1 base removed from V and 6 bases from J, the gap between germline ends came to 7 bases. The CDR3 covers 14 residues. The CDR3, as DNA: TGTGCCAGCAGCCAAGGACGGATTAATTCACCCCTCCACTTT. It encodes CASSQGRINSPLHF.

The chain is built from TRBV12-3 or TRBV12-4 and TRBJ2-1; 7 bases line up with TRBD2. V gave up 1 base and J gave up 9 bases; unmatched junction bases: 0. The CDR3 length is 12 residues. The CDR3 bases are TGTGCCAGCAGTTTAGGCGGGAGTGAGCAGTTCTTC. It specifies CASSLGGSEQFF.

The chain couples TRBV29-1 to TRBJ2-7; D possibly uses TRBD1 or TRBD2 (5 bases each). Trimming cost V 4 bases and J 1 base, with 11 bases left between them. The CDR3 totals 13 residues. The germline gives CDR1 SQVTM, CDR2 ANQGSEA. The CDR3 loop reads CSVAGTGSYEQYF. The CDR3 DNA reads TGCAGCGTTGCCGGGACGGGGTCCTACGAGCAGTACTTC.

This chain connects TRBV30 to TRBJ1-5, with D perhaps TRBD1 (6 bases). Germline CDR1 GTSNPN, CDR2 SVGIG (reference sequence). The germline V and J ends were trimmed by 3 bases and 3 bases, with 9 bases remaining between them. There are 13 residues in the CDR3. The CDR3 protein is CAWRDSINQPQHF. DNA of the CDR3: TGTGCCTGGAGGGACAGTATCAATCAGCCCCAGCATTTT.

The CDR3 here is CSARDYPRTGAYNEQFF. As DNA, the CDR3 is TGCAGTGCTAGAGATTACCCCCGGACAGGGGCCTACAATGAGCAGTTCTTC. V and J are TRBV20-1 and TRBJ2-1; TRBD1 matches 9 bases. With V trimmed by 0 bases and J by 2 bases, 8 bases remained unmatched. Germline V gives CDR1 DFQATT, CDR2 SNEGSKA (reference sequence). The CDR3 is 17 amino acids.

The rearrangement links TRBV15 to TRBJ2-3; 8 bases fit TRBD1. Germline V gives CDR1 LNHNV, CDR2 YYDKDF (reference sequence). This CDR3 is 15 amino acids long. V lost 1 base to trimming and J lost 4 bases; unmatched junction nucleotides: 4. For the CDR3, the DNA is TGTGCCACCAGCAGAGGGACAGGGAACCCAGATACGCAGTATTTT. Residues: CATSRGTGNPDTQYF.

This clonotype has a handful of counts. The chain has TRBV4-1 and TRBJ2-7, with 10 bases aligning to TRBD2. CDR3 length equals 15 residues. Looked up from germline, CDR1 is MGHRA and CDR2 is YSYEKL. V was pared by 1 base and J by 4 bases, with 4 bases of the junction left unmatched. DNA of the CDR3: TGCGCCAGCAGCCAAGCTAGCGGGGGTGCTTACGAGCAGTACTTC. This sequence encodes CASSQASGGAYEQYF.

The chain carries TRBV7-9 and TRBJ2-3, with TRBD2 matching over 10 bases. Losses at the gene ends were 9 bases for V and 1 base for J; bases not matched to a gene: 4. This CDR3 is 14 amino acids long. Germline CDR1 SEHNR, CDR2 FQNEAQ (reference sequence). The CDR3 DNA reads as TGTGCCAGTAGAACTAGCGGGGGCACAGATACGCAGTATTTT. Protein product: CASRTSGGTDTQYF.

The table lists this clonotype with a few counts. This chain connects TRBV7-9 to TRBJ2-2; a weak D match, TRBD1 (5 bases). V was clipped by 3 bases and J by 0 bases, with 14 bases between them. Germline CDR1 reads SEHNR; CDR2 reads FQNEAQ (reference sequence). The length of the CDR3 is 17 residues. The CDR3 DNA follows: TGTGCCAGCAGCTTGGGGTGGCAGGGCGCGAACACCGGGGAGCTGTTTTTT. It is translated as CASSLGWQGANTGELFF. Full variable domain (missing parts from reference TRBV7-9 and TRBJ2-2): DTGVSQNPRHKITKRGQNVTFRCDPISEHNRLYWYRQTLGQGPEFLTYFQNEAQLEKSRLLSDRFSAERPKGSFSTLEIQRTEQGDSAMYLCASSLGWQGANTGELFFGEGSRLTVL.

V usage is TRBV5-1 and J usage is TRBJ1-6, with D possibly TRBD1 on 5 matching bases. V dropped 4 bases and J dropped 0 bases, with 14 bases sitting between them. Germline values: CDR1 SGHRS, CDR2 YFSETQ. This CDR3 spans 17 amino acids. The CDR3, as DNA: TGCGCCAGCAGCCCTTTCGGTGACAGCTCCTATAATTCACCCCTCCACTTT. Its translation: CASSPFGDSSYNSPLHF. Drawing the rest from reference TRBV5-1 and TRBJ1-6, the complete variable domain is KAGVTQTPRYLIKTRGQQVTLSCSPISGHRSVSWYQQTPGQGLQFLFEYFSETQRNKGNFPGRFSGRQFSNSRSEMNVSTLELGDSALYLCASSPFGDSSYNSPLHFGNGTRLTVT.